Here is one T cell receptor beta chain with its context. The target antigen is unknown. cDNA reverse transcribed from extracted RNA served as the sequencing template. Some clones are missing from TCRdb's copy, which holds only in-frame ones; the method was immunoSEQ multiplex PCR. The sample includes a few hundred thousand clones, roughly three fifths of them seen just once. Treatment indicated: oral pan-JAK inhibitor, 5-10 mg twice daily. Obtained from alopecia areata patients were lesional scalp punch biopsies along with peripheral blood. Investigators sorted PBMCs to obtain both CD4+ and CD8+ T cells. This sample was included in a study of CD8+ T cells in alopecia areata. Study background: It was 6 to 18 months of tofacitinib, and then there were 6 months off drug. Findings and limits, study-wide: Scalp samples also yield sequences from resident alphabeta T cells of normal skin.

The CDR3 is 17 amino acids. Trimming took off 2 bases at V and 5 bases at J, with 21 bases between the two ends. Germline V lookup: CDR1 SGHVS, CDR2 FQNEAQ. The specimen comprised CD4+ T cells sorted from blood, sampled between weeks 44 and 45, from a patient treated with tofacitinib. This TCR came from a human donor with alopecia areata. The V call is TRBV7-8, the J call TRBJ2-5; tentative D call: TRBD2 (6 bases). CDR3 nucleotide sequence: TGTGCCAGCAGCTTAAGGTCTAGTTGGGGGGAACGGGAGACCCAGTACTTC. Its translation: CASSLRSSWGERETQYF.